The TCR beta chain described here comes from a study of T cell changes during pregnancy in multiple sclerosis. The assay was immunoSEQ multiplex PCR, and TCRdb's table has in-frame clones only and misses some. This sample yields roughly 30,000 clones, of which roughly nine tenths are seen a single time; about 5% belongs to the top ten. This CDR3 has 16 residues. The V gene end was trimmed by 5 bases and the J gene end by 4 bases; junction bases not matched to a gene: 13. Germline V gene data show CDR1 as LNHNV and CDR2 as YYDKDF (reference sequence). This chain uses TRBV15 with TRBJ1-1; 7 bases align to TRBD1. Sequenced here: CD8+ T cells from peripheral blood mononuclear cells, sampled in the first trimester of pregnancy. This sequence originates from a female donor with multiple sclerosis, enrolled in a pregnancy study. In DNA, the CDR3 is TGTGCCACCAGCGGCAGGGGGTATATTAGCGGCACTGAAGCTTTCTTT. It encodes CATSGRGYISGTEAFF.